This T cell receptor (beta chain) was sequenced for a study of T cell responses to AZD1222 COVID-19 vaccine. The CDR3 runs 18 residues. V lost 6 bases to trimming and J lost 3 bases; unmatched junction nucleotides: 17. Per germline, CDR1 LNHDA and CDR2 SQIVND (reference sequence). Sequencing used immunoSEQ multiplex PCR; TCRdb keeps in-frame clones, though not all of them. The sample has some 200,000 clones, roughly 93% seen once. The rearrangement links TRBV19 to TRBJ2-7; TRBD2 matches 10 bases. This specimen consisted of peripheral blood, obtained on day 0 of AZD1222 vaccination. The sequence was collected from an adult in good health. The CDR3 region is CASRPTVNSGRLHYEQYF. Written as DNA, the CDR3 is TGTGCCAGTAGACCCACGGTTAATAGCGGGAGGCTACACTACGAGCAGTACTTC.